Below are 2 T cell receptor beta chains sequenced from a single sample in a study of OX40 agonist ivuxolimab in advanced cancers. Generated by immunoSEQ multiplex PCR, the TCRdb table keeps only in-frame clones and is missing some. The repertoire consists of around 40,000 clones, with about four fifths occurring once and the leading ten covering 15%. The material was CD4+ or CD8+ T cells sorted from blood, obtained in a trial of the OX40 agonist ivuxolimab. These receptor sequences come from an adult with an advanced solid tumor such as melanoma, head and neck, liver or kidney cancer.

The chain employs TRBV7-9 and TRBJ1-1, with 7 bases identical to TRBD1. Germline V gives CDR1 SEHNR, CDR2 FQNEAQ (reference sequence). J lost 3 bases, V lost 4 bases, and 14 bases had no gene match. This CDR3 is 17 amino acids long. CDR3 amino acids: CASSSVGTTGWDTEAFF. The DNA of the CDR3 is TGTGCCAGCAGCTCTGTGGGGACGACAGGGTGGGACACTGAAGCTTTCTTT.

There are a few counts of this clone. The chain links TRBV11-3 to TRBJ2-5; D is perhaps TRBD1 (6 bases). The CDR3 totals 15 residues. The germline gives CDR1 SGHNT, CDR2 YENEEA. With 1 base removed from V and 5 bases from J, the gap between germline ends came to 14 bases. The chain's CDR3 is CASSLVAGARETQYF. CDR3 DNA: TGTGCCAGCAGCTTAGTCGCAGGGGCAAGGGAGACCCAGTACTTC.